This is a list of T cell receptor beta chains from one sample in a study of T cells in tuberculosis. The assay was immunoSEQ multiplex PCR, and TCRdb's table has in-frame clones only and misses some. The table records tens of thousands of clones, about 91% of them present only once. Sequences were derived from PBMCs, sampled at tuberculosis diagnosis. The receptors derive from an adult with tuberculosis. The CDR3 runs from the conserved cysteine through the conserved F or W. The D gene is left open where the match is weak. Clone size is not always given. Where it is, it says once, few, many or a class for expanded clones.

J: TRBJ1-5; D: -; V: TRBV5-6; size: once; DNA: TGTGCCAGCAGCCACTCCGGGTTGGGTAGGCAGCCCCAGCATTTT; CDR3: CASSHSGLGRQPQHF
J: TRBJ1-5; D: TRBD1; V: TRBV29-1; size: -; DNA: TGCAGCGTCAAAAATGGACAGGGGAATCAGCCCCAGCATTTT; CDR3: CSVKNGQGNQPQHF
J: TRBJ2-2; D: -; V: TRBV29-1; size: -; DNA: TGCAGCGTCTTAGCATCGAACACCGGGGAGCTGTTTTTT; CDR3: CSVLASNTGELFF
J: TRBJ2-3; D: TRBD2; V: TRBV9; size: -; DNA: TGTGCCAGCAGCGTAGCGGGGGGGTTGGTAGATACGCAGTATTTT; CDR3: CASSVAGGLVDTQYF
J: TRBJ2-3; D: -; V: TRBV10-3; size: once; DNA: TGTGCCATCAGTGGCCTAGGCCACACAGATACGCAGTATTTT; CDR3: CAISGLGHTDTQYF
J: TRBJ2-7; D: TRBD1; V: TRBV4-1; size: -; DNA: TGCGCCAGCAGCCAATTCGGTGACAGGGCCAACGAGCAGTACTTC; CDR3: CASSQFGDRANEQYF
J: TRBJ2-2; D: -; V: TRBV18; size: -; DNA: TGTGCCAGCTCACCACCGGAAGGGGCGACCGGGGAGCTGTTTTTT; CDR3: CASSPPEGATGELFF
J: TRBJ2-2; D: TRBD2; V: TRBV5-4; size: -; DNA: TGTGCCAGCAGCTGGGGTAGCGGGGCCACCGGGGAGCTGTTTTTT; CDR3: CASSWGSGATGELFF
J: TRBJ1-1; D: -; V: TRBV7-6; size: -; DNA: TGTGCCAGCAGCTTGGGCGGGGACACTGAAGCTTTCTTT; CDR3: CASSLGGDTEAFF
J: TRBJ2-7; D: TRBD1; V: TRBV18; size: -; DNA: TGTGCCAGCTCACAGGAGACAGGGGGACCCTACGAGCAGTACTTC; CDR3: CASSQETGGPYEQYF
J: TRBJ1-2; D: TRBD1; V: TRBV7-2; size: -; DNA: TGTGCCAGCAGCCGTACAGGGGGCGAAGGTAGCTACACCTTC; CDR3: CASSRTGGEGSYTF
J: TRBJ2-3; D: -; V: TRBV11-1; size: -; DNA: TGTGCCAGCAGCTTAAGAAGCGGGAGCACAGATACGCAGTATTTT; CDR3: CASSLRSGSTDTQYF
J: TRBJ1-4; D: TRBD1; V: TRBV9; size: -; DNA: TGTGCCAGCAGCGTAGACGGGACAGCTAATGAAAAACTGTTTTTT; CDR3: CASSVDGTANEKLFF
J: TRBJ2-7; D: -; V: TRBV30; size: -; DNA: TGTGCCTGGAGTGTCCAGGGCCACGAGCAGTACTTC; CDR3: CAWSVQGHEQYF
J: TRBJ1-2; D: -; V: TRBV28; size: -; DNA: TGTGCCAGCAGGCTTACGGGGTATGGCTACACCTTC; CDR3: CASRLTGYGYTF
J: TRBJ2-7; D: -; V: TRBV28; size: -; DNA: TGTGCCAGCAGTCTAACCCCGGGGTCCTACGAGCAGTACTTC; CDR3: CASSLTPGSYEQYF